This TCR beta chain was identified in a study of cytomegalovirus exposure and HLA in healthy donors. CDR3 length equals 13 residues. CDR1 SGHAT and CDR2 FQNNGV come from the germline V gene. With 5 bases clipped from V and 3 bases from J, the junction kept 1 base outside the gene matches. PCR used 60 Vbeta primers and 13 Jbeta primers. Only in-frame clones appear in the TCRdb table, and some are missing; sequencing was by immunoSEQ multiplex PCR. This table holds around 100,000 clones, around 85% found once. This clonotype was obtained from a man aged 35 to 55 in good health and CMV-seropositive. This chain uses TRBV11-2 with TRBJ2-5; 9 bases match TRBD1. Sequencing was performed on PBMCs. The chain's CDR3 is CASSRTGEETQYF. In DNA, the CDR3 is TGTGCCAGCAGCCGGACAGGGGAAGAGACCCAGTACTTC. Full variable domain (missing parts from reference TRBV11-2 and TRBJ2-5): EAGVAQSPRYKIIEKRQSVAFWCNPISGHATLYWYQQILGQGPKLLIQFQNNGVVDDSQLPKDRFSAERLKGVDSTLKIQPAKLEDSAVYLCASSRTGEETQYFGPGTRLLVL.